Described below is a single TCR beta chain sequence and its context. Germline-derived CDR1 and CDR2 are LNHDA and SQIVND (reference sequence). This CDR3 spans 14 amino acids. Trimming took 6 bases from V and 6 from J; bases not matched to a gene: 4. As processed by the authors: The assay estimated nucleated cells by amplifying reference gene primers. Only in-frame clones appear in the TCRdb table, and some are missing; sequencing was by immunoSEQ multiplex PCR. D and trimming come from the DNA, and the V and J calls and clone size come from that table. The sample includes 200,000 to 250,000 clones, 80% to 90% of them seen just once. This sample is drawn from a study of blood T cell repertoires in COVID-19.

The receptor was derived from a woman between 45 and 65 years old who had been exposed to COVID-19. The sample consisted of PBMCs or T cells enriched from blood (not recorded which). The chain recombines TRBV19 with TRBJ1-6; 8 positions match TRBD1. CDR3 sequence (DNA): TGTGCCAGTAGGGACAGGGCTCTTAATTCACCCCTCCACTTT. Translation: CASRDRALNSPLHF. The whole variable domain, filled in from reference TRBV19 and TRBJ1-6, reads DGGITQSPKYLFRKEGQNVTLSCEQNLNHDAMYWYRQDPGQGLRLIYYSQIVNDFQKGDIAEGYSVSREKKESFPLTVTSAQKNPTAFYLCASRDRALNSPLHFGNGTRLTVT.